This is a list of T cell receptor beta chains from one sample in a study of cytomegalovirus exposure and HLA in healthy donors. Method: immunoSEQ multiplex PCR; TCRdb's copy keeps in-frame clones and lacks some. The profile covers approximately 98,000 clones, with about 74% appearing a single time and 1.8% taken by the ten largest. Sequenced material: PBMCs. Receptor source: a male donor in good health and CMV-seronegative. The CDR3 runs from the conserved cysteine through the conserved F or W. The order of the fields is clone size, J gene, V gene, D gene, CDR3 protein, CDR3 DNA. A D gene is named only where the DNA matches it firmly. Clone size is shown for a subset of rows, as once, few, many or a class of expanded clone.

clone size: -
J gene: TRBJ2-3
V gene: TRBV19
D gene: TRBD2
CDR3 protein: CASSQGLAGGRADTQYF
CDR3 DNA: TGTGCCAGTAGTCAGGGACTAGCGGGAGGTCGGGCAGATACGCAGTATTTT

clone size: -
J gene: TRBJ1-5
V gene: TRBV4-1
D gene: -
CDR3 protein: CASSQEQGGNQPQHF
CDR3 DNA: TGCGCCAGCAGCCAAGAACAGGGTGGGAATCAGCCCCAGCATTTT

clone size: -
J gene: TRBJ2-7
V gene: TRBV28
D gene: TRBD1
CDR3 protein: CASSLSDRGTYEQYF
CDR3 DNA: TGTGCCAGCAGTTTATCGGACAGGGGCACCTACGAGCAGTACTTC

clone size: -
J gene: TRBJ1-3
V gene: TRBV2
D gene: TRBD1
CDR3 protein: CASSPGQGGGNTIYF
CDR3 DNA: TGTGCCAGCAGTCCGGGACAGGGAGGTGGAAACACCATATATTTT

clone size: -
J gene: TRBJ2-3
V gene: TRBV7-2
D gene: -
CDR3 protein: CASSQTGDTQYF
CDR3 DNA: TGTGCCAGCAGCCAGACGGGAGATACGCAGTATTTT

clone size: once
J gene: TRBJ1-4
V gene: TRBV10-1
D gene: -
CDR3 protein: CASSESGLSEKLFF
CDR3 DNA: TGCGCCAGCAGTGAATCGGGTCTATCGGAAAAACTGTTTTTT

clone size: -
J gene: TRBJ2-7
V gene: TRBV2
D gene: TRBD2
CDR3 protein: CASKSRGLADYEQYF
CDR3 DNA: TGTGCCAGCAAGAGCAGGGGACTAGCGGACTACGAGCAGTACTTC

clone size: once
J gene: TRBJ1-1
V gene: TRBV5-6
D gene: -
CDR3 protein: CASSLFRAGTEAFF
CDR3 DNA: TGTGCCAGCAGCTTGTTTAGGGCGGGCACTGAAGCTTTCTTT

clone size: -
J gene: TRBJ2-1
V gene: TRBV4-1
D gene: TRBD2
CDR3 protein: CASSQDEGLGPSEQFF
CDR3 DNA: TGCGCCAGCAGCCAAGATGAGGGACTAGGTCCTAGTGAGCAGTTCTTC

clone size: -
J gene: TRBJ2-7
V gene: TRBV18
D gene: TRBD1
CDR3 protein: CASSPGTAAYEQYF
CDR3 DNA: TGTGCCAGCTCACCAGGGACAGCCGCATACGAGCAGTACTTC

clone size: -
J gene: TRBJ2-7
V gene: TRBV6-5
D gene: -
CDR3 protein: CASSYKSGSNEQYF
CDR3 DNA: TGTGCCAGCAGTTACAAATCAGGGTCCAACGAGCAGTACTTC

clone size: -
J gene: TRBJ1-2
V gene: TRBV9
D gene: -
CDR3 protein: CASSVGTAYGYTF
CDR3 DNA: TGTGCCAGCAGCGTAGGTACAGCCTATGGCTACACCTTC

clone size: -
J gene: TRBJ2-7
V gene: TRBV4-1
D gene: -
CDR3 protein: CASSPLGKGAYEQYF
CDR3 DNA: TGCGCCAGCAGCCCACTAGGGAAGGGAGCCTACGAGCAGTACTTC

clone size: many
J gene: TRBJ1-4
V gene: TRBV4-1
D gene: -
CDR3 protein: CASSQVRQSNEKLFF
CDR3 DNA: TGCGCCAGCAGCCAAGTTCGACAGAGTAATGAAAAACTGTTTTTT

clone size: -
J gene: TRBJ2-7
V gene: TRBV20-1
D gene: -
CDR3 protein: CSGDLISEQYF
CDR3 DNA: TGCAGCGGGGACTTAATCTCCGAGCAGTACTTC

clone size: -
J gene: TRBJ1-3
V gene: TRBV7-6
D gene: -
CDR3 protein: CASSLAPQGMGNTIYF
CDR3 DNA: TGTGCCAGCAGCTTAGCCCCCCAGGGTATGGGAAACACCATATATTTT

clone size: -
J gene: TRBJ2-7
V gene: TRBV6-5
D gene: -
CDR3 protein: CASSYSAGATYEQYF
CDR3 DNA: TGTGCCAGCAGTTACTCGGCAGGGGCAACCTACGAGCAGTACTTC

clone size: once
J gene: TRBJ1-5
V gene: TRBV6-9
D gene: -
CDR3 protein: CASSPGDKEVVYSNQPQHF
CDR3 DNA: TGTGCCAGCAGTCCAGGGGACAAGGAGGTAGTTTATAGCAATCAGCCCCAGCATTTT

clone size: -
J gene: TRBJ2-3
V gene: TRBV4-1
D gene: TRBD1
CDR3 protein: CASSQEGRGSDTQYF
CDR3 DNA: TGCGCCAGCAGCCAAGAAGGCAGGGGGTCAGATACGCAGTATTTT

clone size: -
J gene: TRBJ2-7
V gene: TRBV27
D gene: TRBD2
CDR3 protein: CASRLGTSGRTRQYF
CDR3 DNA: TGTGCCAGCAGACTCGGGACTAGCGGGAGGACCAGGCAGTACTTC

clone size: -
J gene: TRBJ2-1
V gene: TRBV7-6
D gene: -
CDR3 protein: CASSTYRDKDDNEQFF
CDR3 DNA: TGTGCCAGCAGCACATACCGGGACAAGGACGACAATGAGCAGTTCTTC

clone size: -
J gene: TRBJ1-5
V gene: TRBV5-8
D gene: -
CDR3 protein: CASSSRQNNQPQHF
CDR3 DNA: TGTGCCAGCAGCTCCCGACAGAACAATCAGCCCCAGCATTTT

clone size: -
J gene: TRBJ1-1
V gene: TRBV18
D gene: -
CDR3 protein: CASSPLGANTEAFF
CDR3 DNA: TGTGCCAGCTCACCATTGGGGGCGAACACTGAAGCTTTCTTT

clone size: -
J gene: TRBJ2-1
V gene: TRBV7-2
D gene: TRBD2
CDR3 protein: CASSLSISGRGSYNEQFF
CDR3 DNA: TGTGCCAGCAGCTTATCGATTAGCGGGAGAGGTTCCTACAATGAGCAGTTCTTC

clone size: -
J gene: TRBJ2-7
V gene: TRBV9
D gene: -
CDR3 protein: CASSVGAESLYEQYF
CDR3 DNA: TGTGCCAGCAGCGTAGGAGCCGAGTCTCTCTACGAGCAGTACTTC

clone size: few
J gene: TRBJ2-6
V gene: TRBV27
D gene: -
CDR3 protein: CASSVRVTSGANVLTF
CDR3 DNA: TGTGCCAGCAGTGTCAGGGTTACCTCTGGGGCCAACGTCCTGACTTTC

clone size: -
J gene: TRBJ2-7
V gene: TRBV6-4
D gene: TRBD2
CDR3 protein: CASSPGLAGPPSYEQYF
CDR3 DNA: TGTGCCAGCAGTCCGGGACTAGCGGGACCGCCCTCCTACGAGCAGTACTTC

clone size: -
J gene: TRBJ2-2
V gene: TRBV5-1
D gene: -
CDR3 protein: CASSLVVAGELFF
CDR3 DNA: TGCGCCAGCAGCTTGGTGGTAGCCGGGGAGCTGTTTTTT

clone size: -
J gene: TRBJ2-2
V gene: TRBV7-7
D gene: -
CDR3 protein: CASSLSENTGELFF
CDR3 DNA: TGTGCCAGCAGCTTATCAGAAAACACCGGGGAGCTGTTTTTT

clone size: -
J gene: TRBJ2-3
V gene: TRBV4-1
D gene: TRBD2
CDR3 protein: CASSQERVLAGATDTQYF
CDR3 DNA: TGCGCCAGCAGCCAAGAAAGGGTCCTAGCGGGAGCTACAGATACGCAGTATTTT

clone size: -
J gene: TRBJ1-4
V gene: TRBV16
D gene: -
CDR3 protein: CASSPTRATNEKLFF
CDR3 DNA: TGTGCCAGCAGCCCGACACGTGCAACTAATGAAAAACTGTTTTTT

clone size: few
J gene: TRBJ1-2
V gene: TRBV18
D gene: TRBD1
CDR3 protein: CASSPATGTGYTF
CDR3 DNA: TGTGCCAGCTCACCGGCGACAGGGACTGGCTACACCTTC

clone size: -
J gene: TRBJ2-5
V gene: TRBV5-5
D gene: -
CDR3 protein: CASSPRTDGETQYF
CDR3 DNA: TGTGCCAGCAGCCCAAGGACAGACGGGGAGACCCAGTACTTC

clone size: -
J gene: TRBJ2-6
V gene: TRBV19
D gene: TRBD2
CDR3 protein: CASRFNRLAGEGSSGANVLTF
CDR3 DNA: TGTGCCAGTCGGTTTAACCGACTAGCGGGAGAGGGGAGCTCTGGGGCCAACGTCCTGACTTTC

clone size: once
J gene: TRBJ1-2
V gene: TRBV9
D gene: -
CDR3 protein: CASRRGGSMPF
CDR3 DNA: TGTGCCAGCAGGAGGGGGGGCAGTATGCCCTTC

clone size: -
J gene: TRBJ1-1
V gene: TRBV9
D gene: TRBD1
CDR3 protein: CASSVGQGNTEAFF
CDR3 DNA: TGTGCCAGCAGCGTAGGACAGGGGAACACTGAAGCTTTCTTT

clone size: few
J gene: TRBJ1-2
V gene: TRBV6-1
D gene: -
CDR3 protein: CASSPGSYGYTF
CDR3 DNA: TGTGCCAGCAGTCCCGGTTCATATGGCTACACCTTC

clone size: -
J gene: TRBJ1-5
V gene: TRBV19
D gene: TRBD1
CDR3 protein: CASSPGTARNQPQHF
CDR3 DNA: TGTGCCAGTAGTCCCGGGACAGCCCGCAATCAGCCCCAGCATTTT

clone size: once
J gene: TRBJ2-1
V gene: TRBV29-1
D gene: TRBD2
CDR3 protein: CSVGGRGYNEQFF
CDR3 DNA: TGCAGCGTTGGCGGGAGGGGTTACAATGAGCAGTTCTTC

clone size: -
J gene: TRBJ2-7
V gene: TRBV10-3
D gene: -
CDR3 protein: CATGDYEQYF
CDR3 DNA: TGTGCCACGGGGGACTACGAGCAGTACTTC